The T cell receptor (beta chain) under discussion was sequenced for a study of long-term antiretroviral therapy in people with HIV. Per germline, CDR1 WSHSY and CDR2 SAAADI. The CDR3 contains 12 residues. The V end was cut by 2 bases, the J end by 5 bases, with 7 bases between. Survey-level resolution applied to immunoSEQ assay v3.0. The data were produced by immunoSEQ multiplex PCR, yet TCRdb's version contains in-frame clones alone and is incomplete. Among over 15,000 clones listed, roughly nine tenths were seen once. For this clone: Its antigen is currently unknown.

Overall study results and limits: Older ART regimens were possibly in use when the blood was collected between about 2004 and 2018. Despite increasing after ART, diversity remained lower than that of transplant donor controls. All time points showed a repertoire dominated by clones expanded before ART.

This chain joins TRBV10-2 and TRBJ2-7; no clear D. This material consisted of unsorted PBMCs, taken 3 years after starting antiretroviral therapy. This clonotype was obtained from a man aged 50 to 59 with HIV. The CDR3 DNA is TGCGCCAGCAGTGAGGGGATGGACGAGCAGTACTTC. It encodes CASSEGMDEQYF.